This T cell receptor beta chain is from a study of blood T cells in healthy people across ages (dated by TCRdb to the mid-2010s). With respect to the entire study: In model experiments, roughly one uniquely barcoded TCR beta cDNA molecule per two T cells was captured by template switching. Using the same blood draw, the study looked at two additional independent replicas of 1 million unique cDNA reads for two donors, one aged 18 to 30 and the other aged 80 or older. To avoid experimental bias, donors of different ages were randomly spread across the sequencing lanes. Age-related changes in TCR beta repertoire diversity were measured in the study by deep sequencing normalized with unique cDNA molecular identifiers. Four age groups were formed from the donors: young (average around 15 years), middle-aged (approximately 40), aged (about 62) and long-lived (about 80).

As concerns this clonotype: No antigen is known for it. No much larger clonotype is one base removed from it; base qualities were not supplied.

Library preparation was by 5' RACE. The listed sequencing device is Illumina HiSeq 2500. The second PCR ran for roughly 6 to 11 cycles and used a J-beta primer mix along with a sample-barcoded 5' primer. Each TCR beta cDNA molecule received a unique molecular identifier from a template-switch 5' adaptor carrying 12 random nucleotides. At least 2.5 million CDR3-containing paired-end reads were obtained from each sample. First-strand cDNA was synthesized from all RNA with the Mint cDNA synthesis kit, primed by a TRBC-specific oligonucleotide. All cDNA was treated with uracil-DNA glycosylase and then went through a first 18-cycle PCR with the universal primers M1SS and BC2_uni_R. On the study's bioinformatics: For normalization, 1 million high-quality reads were randomly selected from each sample, with every read carrying a distinct molecular identifier. Reads with shared molecular identifiers were discarded instead of being binned into consensus sequences. MiTCR, run with a Q25 quality threshold and the strictest error-elimination algorithm, handled CDR3 identification, clonotype clustering and error correction. A nonparametric unseen species model with Euler transformation was used to estimate lower-bound total TCR beta diversity. TCRdb reanalyzed the raw reads on its own, using fastp at Q25 for trimming and MiXCR for clone calling, and kept in-frame beta chains. Each CDR3 protein appears once, grouped with its most common genes and DNA. The V and J calls follow TCRdb's processing rather than the paper's. Here the sample has around 1.5 million distinct CDR3 sequences; 42% occur a single time. In total, the top ten clones hold 7.9% of the sample.

The donors were some 36 Caucasian individuals from Russia, aged roughly 6 to 100 years, who were systemically healthy. Around 10 milliliters of peripheral blood were drawn from each donor into EDTA-treated Vacutainer tubes. Ficoll-Paque density-gradient centrifugation was used to isolate PBMCs, with at least 7 million obtained per sample. Total RNA, at least 5 micrograms per sample, was extracted from PBMCs with Trizol reagent. Naive CD45RAhigh/CD27high T cell percentages were measured by flow cytometry on a PBMC aliquot from every donor. Trimming takes 2 bases from V and 6 bases from J, and the germline ends sit 10 bases apart. CDR1 and CDR2 were assigned from the germline V gene (reference sequence) as SEHNR and FQNEAQ. The CDR3, cysteine through phenylalanine, is 13 amino acids long. This entry keeps only the CDR3 DNA: 39 bases, framed from base 1. The full study reports these points: Observed TCR beta diversity per million T cells fell roughly linearly with age, and a significant reduction was already apparent by age approximately 41. Compared with the aged group, more naive CD4+ T cells, fewer expanded clones and increased TCR diversity were shown by the long-lived group, suggesting age selection. The percentage of naive T cells measured by flow cytometry correlated strongly with observed TCR beta diversity. Estimates of total diversity from one million sequenced T cells were regarded as lower bounds and underestimates. The CMV infection status of donors was not known, potentially confounding age-related changes in expanded clonotypes. Bulk unsorted PBMC profiling prevented conclusive comparison of naive and antigen-experienced compartments.

This chain is built from TRBV7-9 and TRBJ1-1; TRBD1 is a weak D gene call, 6 bases matching. The sample comprised blood. The sequence was collected from a woman younger than 35 in good health. The nucleotide sequence is given as TGTGCCAGCAGCTTATCTACAGGGTCTGAAGCTTTCTTT. Translated, it gives CASSLSTGSEAFF.